This T cell receptor (beta chain) derives from a study of regulatory T cells in long-lasting Graves disease. The authors built TCR beta libraries using iRepertoire HTBI primers and Arm-PCR of CDR3 regions. TCRdb re-derived calls from the multiplex PCR reads in MiXCR, one entry per CDR3 protein. The sample includes under 450,000 distinct CDR3 sequences, 10% to 15% seen only once; the top ten take under 20%. This clonotype was counted at least ten times. Its antigen is unknown. Notes on the study in general: Investigators studied peripheral blood only, not thyroid tissue.

As to time point: newly diagnosed GD, antithyroid drugs for less than 3 months. Following extraction of RNA from PBMCs, that RNA was used to make the TCR library. The same data also contributed to another study, on T cells in Graves' hyperthyroidism and ophthalmopathy.

The receptor was isolated from a woman aged 18-35 years with Graves disease. The sample here was peripheral blood mononuclear cells (PBMCs), taken at new diagnosis, from a patient treated with antithyroid drugs.

The CDR3 sequence: CSARDRGFYGYTF. In DNA form, the CDR3 reads TGCAGTGCTAGAGATCGGGGATTCTATGGCTACACCTTC. The V gene is TRBV20-1, the J gene TRBJ1-2; D not certain. The CDR3 is 13 amino acids. V was cut by 0 bases and J by 4 bases, with 9 bases left in between. Germline CDR1 DFQATT, CDR2 SNEGSKA (reference sequence).